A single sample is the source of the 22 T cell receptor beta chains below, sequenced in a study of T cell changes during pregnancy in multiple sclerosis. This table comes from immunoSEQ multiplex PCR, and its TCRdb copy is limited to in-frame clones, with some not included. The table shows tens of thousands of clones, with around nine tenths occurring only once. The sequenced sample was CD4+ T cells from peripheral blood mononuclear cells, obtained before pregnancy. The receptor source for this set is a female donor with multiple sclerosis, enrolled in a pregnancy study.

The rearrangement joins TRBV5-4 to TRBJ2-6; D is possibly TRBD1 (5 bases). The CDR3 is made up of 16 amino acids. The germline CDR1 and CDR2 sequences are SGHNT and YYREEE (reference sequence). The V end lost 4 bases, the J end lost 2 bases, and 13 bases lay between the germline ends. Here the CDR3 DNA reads TGTGCCAGCAGCCCGCCCGAAGGGGCTGGGGCCAACGTCCTGACTTTC. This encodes CASSPPEGAGANVLTF.

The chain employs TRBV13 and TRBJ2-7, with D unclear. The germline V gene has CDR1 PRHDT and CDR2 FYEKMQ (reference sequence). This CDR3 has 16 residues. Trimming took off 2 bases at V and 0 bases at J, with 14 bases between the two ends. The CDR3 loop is CASSLNTAFSSYEQYF. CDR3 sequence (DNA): TGTGCCAGCAGCTTAAATACAGCTTTTAGCTCCTACGAGCAGTACTTC.

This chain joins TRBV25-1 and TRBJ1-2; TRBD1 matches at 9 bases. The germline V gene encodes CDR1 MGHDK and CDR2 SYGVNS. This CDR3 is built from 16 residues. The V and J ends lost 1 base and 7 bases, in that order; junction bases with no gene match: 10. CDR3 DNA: TGTGCCAGCAGTGAATTAGGAAGGGACAGGGTAGGTGGCTACACCTTC. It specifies CASSELGRDRVGGYTF.

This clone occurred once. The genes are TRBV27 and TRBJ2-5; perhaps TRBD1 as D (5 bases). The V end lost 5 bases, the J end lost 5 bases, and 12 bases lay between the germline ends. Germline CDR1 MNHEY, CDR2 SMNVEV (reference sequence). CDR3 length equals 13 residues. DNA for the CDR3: TGTGCCAGCAGTCCCAGGGTTTGGGAGACCCAGTACTTC. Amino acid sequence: CASSPRVWETQYF.

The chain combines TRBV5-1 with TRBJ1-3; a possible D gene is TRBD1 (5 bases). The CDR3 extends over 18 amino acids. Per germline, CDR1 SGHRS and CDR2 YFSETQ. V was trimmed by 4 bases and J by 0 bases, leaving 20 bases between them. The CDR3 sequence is CASSPGGTGLHSGNTIYF. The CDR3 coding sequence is TGCGCCAGCAGCCCGGGGGGGACGGGACTCCACTCTGGAAACACCATATATTTT.

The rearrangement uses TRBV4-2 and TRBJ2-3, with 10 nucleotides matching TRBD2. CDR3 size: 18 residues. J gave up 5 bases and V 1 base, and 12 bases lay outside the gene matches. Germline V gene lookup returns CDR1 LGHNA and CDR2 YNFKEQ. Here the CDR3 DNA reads TGTGCCAGCAGCCAAGTCGCTAGCGGGAGTGCCCCTGGAGATACGCAGTATTTT. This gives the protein CASSQVASGSAPGDTQYF.

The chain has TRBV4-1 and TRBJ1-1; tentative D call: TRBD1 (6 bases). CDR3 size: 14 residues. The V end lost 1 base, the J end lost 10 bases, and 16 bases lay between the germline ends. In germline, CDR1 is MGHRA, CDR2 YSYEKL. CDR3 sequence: CASSQVGGRFGAFF. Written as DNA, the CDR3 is TGCGCCAGCAGCCAAGTGGGGGGGCGTTTCGGAGCTTTCTTT.

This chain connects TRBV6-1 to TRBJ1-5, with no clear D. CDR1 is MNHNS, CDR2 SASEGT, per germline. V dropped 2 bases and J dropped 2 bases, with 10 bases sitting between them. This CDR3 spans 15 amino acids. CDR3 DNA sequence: TGTGCCAGCAGTGAAAGGAATCGGGGCAATCAGCCCCAGCATTTT. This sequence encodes CASSERNRGNQPQHF.

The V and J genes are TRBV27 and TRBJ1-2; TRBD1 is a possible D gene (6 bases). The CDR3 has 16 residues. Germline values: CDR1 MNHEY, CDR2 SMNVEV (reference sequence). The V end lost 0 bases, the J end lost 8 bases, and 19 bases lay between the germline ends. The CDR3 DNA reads TGTGCCAGCAGTTTATCCGACACAATCGGCAGGGGAGGCTACACCTTC. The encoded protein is CASSLSDTIGRGGYTF.

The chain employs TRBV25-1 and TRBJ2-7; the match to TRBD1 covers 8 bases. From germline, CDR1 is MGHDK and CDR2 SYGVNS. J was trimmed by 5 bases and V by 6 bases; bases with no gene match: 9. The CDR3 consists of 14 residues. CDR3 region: CASSPGQGAHEQYF. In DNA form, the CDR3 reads TGTGCCAGCAGCCCGGGCCAGGGGGCCCACGAGCAGTACTTC.

In DNA form, the CDR3 reads TGTGCCAGCAGCTTATTACAGGGGTTACCAACTGAGCAGTTCTTC. Its translation: CASSLLQGLPTEQFF. The rearrangement links TRBV7-3 to TRBJ2-1; 7 positions agree with TRBD1. V was clipped by 2 bases and J by 9 bases; unmatched bases: 10. The CDR3 has 15 residues. Germline V gene sequence: CDR1 SGHTA, CDR2 FQGTGA. Together with reference TRBV7-3 and TRBJ2-1, the CDR3 gives the full variable domain: GAGVSQTPSNKVTEKGKYVELRCDPISGHTALYWYRQSLGQGPEFLIYFQGTGAADDSGLPNDRFFAVRPEGSVSTLKIQRTERGDSAVYLCASSLLQGLPTEQFFGPGTRLTVL.

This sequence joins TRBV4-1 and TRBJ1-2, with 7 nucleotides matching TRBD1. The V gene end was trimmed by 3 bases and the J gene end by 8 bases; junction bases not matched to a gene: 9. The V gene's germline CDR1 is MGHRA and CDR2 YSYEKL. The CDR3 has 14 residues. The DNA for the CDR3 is TGCGCCAGCAGCCAGACAGGGACCACTATGGGCTACACCTTC. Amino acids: CASSQTGTTMGYTF.

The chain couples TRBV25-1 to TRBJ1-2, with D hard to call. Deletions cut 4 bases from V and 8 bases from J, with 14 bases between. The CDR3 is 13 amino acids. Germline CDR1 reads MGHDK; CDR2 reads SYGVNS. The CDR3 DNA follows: TGTGCCAGCAGTGCCGGGGTAGCAGGAGGCTACACCTTC. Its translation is CASSAGVAGGYTF.

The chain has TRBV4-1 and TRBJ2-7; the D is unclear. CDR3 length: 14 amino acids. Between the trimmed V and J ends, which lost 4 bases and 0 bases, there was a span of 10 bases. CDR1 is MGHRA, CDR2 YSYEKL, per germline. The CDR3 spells CASSPSDRSYEQYF. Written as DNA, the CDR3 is TGCGCCAGCAGCCCGAGCGACCGCTCCTACGAGCAGTACTTC.

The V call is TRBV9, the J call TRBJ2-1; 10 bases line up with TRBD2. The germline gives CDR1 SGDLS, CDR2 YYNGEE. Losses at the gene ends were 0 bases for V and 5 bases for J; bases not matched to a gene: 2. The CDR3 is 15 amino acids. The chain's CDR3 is CASSVGGTSDNEQFF. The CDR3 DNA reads TGTGCCAGCAGCGTAGGTGGGACTAGCGACAATGAGCAGTTCTTC.

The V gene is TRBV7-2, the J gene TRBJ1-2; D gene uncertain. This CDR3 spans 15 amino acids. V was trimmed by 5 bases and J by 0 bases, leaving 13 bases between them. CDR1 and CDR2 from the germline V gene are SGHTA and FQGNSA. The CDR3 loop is CASSPTAESNYGYTF. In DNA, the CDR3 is TGTGCCAGCAGCCCCACAGCAGAATCTAACTATGGCTACACCTTC.

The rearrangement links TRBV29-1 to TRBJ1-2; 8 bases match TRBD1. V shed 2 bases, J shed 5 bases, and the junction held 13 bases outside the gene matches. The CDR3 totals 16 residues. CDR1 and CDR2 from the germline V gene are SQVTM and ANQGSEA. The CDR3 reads CSVETGRGPSPYGYTF. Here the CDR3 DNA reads TGCAGCGTTGAAACAGGCAGGGGGCCAAGTCCGTATGGCTACACCTTC.

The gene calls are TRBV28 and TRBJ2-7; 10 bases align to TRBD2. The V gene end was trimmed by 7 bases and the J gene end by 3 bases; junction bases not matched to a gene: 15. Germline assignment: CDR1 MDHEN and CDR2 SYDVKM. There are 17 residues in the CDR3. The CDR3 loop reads CASKLRPLAGGLYEQYF. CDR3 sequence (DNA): TGTGCCAGCAAATTAAGACCCTTAGCGGGAGGACTCTACGAGCAGTACTTC.

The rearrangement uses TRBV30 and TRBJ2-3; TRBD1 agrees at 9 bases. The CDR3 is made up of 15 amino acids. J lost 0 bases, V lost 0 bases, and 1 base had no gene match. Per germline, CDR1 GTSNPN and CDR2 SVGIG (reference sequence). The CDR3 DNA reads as TGTGCCTGGAGTGTTGGGACAGGGAGCACAGATACGCAGTATTTT. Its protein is CAWSVGTGSTDTQYF.

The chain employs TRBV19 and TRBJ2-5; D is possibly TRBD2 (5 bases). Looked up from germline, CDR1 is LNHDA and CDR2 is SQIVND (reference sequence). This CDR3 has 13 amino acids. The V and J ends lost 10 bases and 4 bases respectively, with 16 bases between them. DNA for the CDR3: TGTGCCACTGCTCAGCCCGGGGTAGAGACCCAGTACTTC. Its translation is CATAQPGVETQYF. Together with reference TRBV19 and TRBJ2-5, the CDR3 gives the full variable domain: DGGITQSPKYLFRKEGQNVTLSCEQNLNHDAMYWYRQDPGQGLRLIYYSQIVNDFQKGDIAEGYSVSREKKESFPLTVTSAQKNPTAFYLCATAQPGVETQYFGPGTRLLVL.

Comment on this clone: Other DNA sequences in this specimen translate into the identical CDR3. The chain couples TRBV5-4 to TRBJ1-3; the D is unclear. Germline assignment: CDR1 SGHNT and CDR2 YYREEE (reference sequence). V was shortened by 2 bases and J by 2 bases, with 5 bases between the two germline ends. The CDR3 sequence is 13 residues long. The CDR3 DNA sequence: TGTGCCAGCAGCTTAAACACTGGAAACACCATATATTTT. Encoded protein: CASSLNTGNTIYF.

In DNA form, the CDR3 reads TGTGCCAGCACCTTTGGCGGGAGGACGAGCCTTGAGCAGTTCTTC. Amino acids: CASTFGGRTSLEQFF. The chain combines TRBV5-4 with TRBJ2-1; 8 bases align to TRBD2. CDR1 and CDR2 (germline): SGHNT, YYREEE (reference sequence). The V and J ends lost 6 bases and 9 bases, in that order; junction bases with no gene match: 14. CDR3 length equals 15 residues.